The rows below give T cell receptor beta chains drawn from one sample of a study of blood T cell repertoires in COVID-19. Sequencing used immunoSEQ multiplex PCR; TCRdb keeps in-frame clones, though not all of them. This sample has around 150,000 clones, with around 86% found just once. Sequencing was carried out using peripheral blood. The receptors originated from a woman aged 60-75 years with active or convalescent COVID-19. Both conserved end residues are part of each CDR3. The order of the fields is CDR3 protein, J gene, CDR3 length, V gene.

CDR3 protein: CSARRGINSPLHF; J gene: TRBJ1-6; CDR3 length: 13; V gene: TRBV29-1
CDR3 protein: CASRSTGQLNEQFF; J gene: TRBJ2-1; CDR3 length: 14; V gene: TRBV5-1
CDR3 protein: CASSDDGAGSPLHF; J gene: TRBJ1-6; CDR3 length: 14; V gene: TRBV6-1
CDR3 protein: CASTPGQRNTIYF; J gene: TRBJ1-3; CDR3 length: 13; V gene: TRBV10-2
CDR3 protein: CASSTDRGRDTQYF; J gene: TRBJ2-3; CDR3 length: 14; V gene: TRBV5-4
CDR3 protein: CASSWRQGTDTQYF; J gene: TRBJ2-3; CDR3 length: 14; V gene: TRBV5-6
CDR3 protein: CSAIKSETQYF; J gene: TRBJ2-5; CDR3 length: 11; V gene: TRBV20-1
CDR3 protein: CASSLSWGLDGYTF; J gene: TRBJ1-2; CDR3 length: 14; V gene: TRBV28
CDR3 protein: CASSKRTKTSNYGYTF; J gene: TRBJ1-2; CDR3 length: 16; V gene: TRBV7-2
CDR3 protein: CASSLYGSFDQPQHF; J gene: TRBJ1-5; CDR3 length: 15; V gene: TRBV7-2
CDR3 protein: CASSLAGSSYNEQFF; J gene: TRBJ2-1; CDR3 length: 15; V gene: TRBV28
CDR3 protein: CASSSPLGLDYGYTF; J gene: TRBJ1-2; CDR3 length: 15; V gene: TRBV7-9
CDR3 protein: CASSLKVVGGATEAFF; J gene: TRBJ1-1; CDR3 length: 16; V gene: TRBV5-5
CDR3 protein: CASSQDGTGGRGEQFF; J gene: TRBJ2-1; CDR3 length: 16; V gene: TRBV3-1/TRBV3-2
CDR3 protein: CASRIGGTQPQHF; J gene: TRBJ1-5; CDR3 length: 13; V gene: TRBV28
CDR3 protein: CASSPPGGTIQETQYF; J gene: TRBJ2-5; CDR3 length: 16; V gene: TRBV3-1/TRBV3-2
CDR3 protein: CASSLHRVEYGYTF; J gene: TRBJ1-2; CDR3 length: 14; V gene: TRBV28
CDR3 protein: CASSSPPGRKLGGETDTQYF; J gene: TRBJ2-3; CDR3 length: 20; V gene: TRBV27
CDR3 protein: CASSLDSIGTSNYGYTF; J gene: TRBJ1-2; CDR3 length: 17; V gene: TRBV7-9
CDR3 protein: CASSHRTGNSEKLFF; J gene: TRBJ1-4; CDR3 length: 15; V gene: TRBV3-1/TRBV3-2
CDR3 protein: CASSLALGNTEAFF; J gene: TRBJ1-1; CDR3 length: 14; V gene: TRBV5-6
CDR3 protein: CATSDFAYNQPQHF; J gene: TRBJ1-5; CDR3 length: 14; V gene: TRBV24-1
CDR3 protein: CASSDSPGQPQHF; J gene: TRBJ1-5; CDR3 length: 13; V gene: TRBV2
CDR3 protein: CASSLKGAGGYTF; J gene: TRBJ1-2; CDR3 length: 13; V gene: TRBV28
CDR3 protein: CASSYRGNTGELFF; J gene: TRBJ2-2; CDR3 length: 14; V gene: TRBV28